The entry below gives a single T cell receptor beta chain sequence along with its context. This record comes from a study of T cell changes during pregnancy in multiple sclerosis. CDR1 is MDHEN, CDR2 SYDVKM, per germline. The length of the CDR3 is 15 residues. V was clipped by 5 bases and J by 4 bases; unmatched bases: 11. The method was immunoSEQ multiplex PCR; TCRdb's version includes in-frame clones alone and lacks a portion of them. The table has under 70,000 clones, roughly 94% seen once. The sequencing used CD8+ T cells from peripheral blood mononuclear cells, collected after pregnancy. V gene TRBV28 combines with J gene TRBJ2-7; 7 bases fit TRBD2. The sequence came from a female donor with multiple sclerosis, enrolled in a pregnancy study. The CDR3 DNA is TGTGCCAGCAGTCAGCGGGGCCCTCCACCGTACGAGCAGTACTTC. This translates into CASSQRGPPPYEQYF.